This TCR beta chain appears in the sequencing data of a study of PD-1 blockade in classical Hodgkin lymphoma. General observations from the study: Newly diagnosed patients were said to have less baseline TCR diversity than healthy donors did. What drove the repertoire differences, possibly disease activity or prior therapy, has not been defined. By C4D1, CD4+ diversity increased significantly, especially in complete responders.

CDR1 is GTSNPN and CDR2 is SVGIG in the germline V gene (reference sequence). The V and J ends lost 3 bases and 5 bases respectively, with 9 bases between them. This CDR3 has 12 amino acids. Generated by immunoSEQ multiplex PCR, the TCRdb table keeps only in-frame clones and is missing some. The table records approximately 90,000 clones, 83% of them present only once. For this clone: Antigen unknown.

This sample's time point: cycle 4 day 1 (C4D1), after more than 5 weeks of nivolumab. No patient escaped relapse after autologous stem cell transplantation, and brentuximab vedotin exposure varied. Complete response, partial response or progressive disease was recorded as best response. The chain is built from TRBV30 and TRBJ2-3; D not resolved. The sequenced sample was peripheral blood mononuclear cells (PBMCs), obtained before the fourth cycle of nivolumab. The TCR sequence derives from a human donor with classical Hodgkin lymphoma. CDR3 in DNA: TGTGCCTGGAGCGGCGGTGGAGATACGCAGTATTTT. Amino acid sequence: CAWSGGGDTQYF.